These 25 T cell receptor beta chains were sequenced from one sample in a study of tissue T cells after allogeneic stem cell transplantation. Generated by immunoSEQ multiplex PCR, the TCRdb table keeps only in-frame clones and is missing some. The sample carries around 25,000 clones, roughly 89% recorded once. The sample here was blood, taken before transplantation. These receptors originate from a male donor aged 60 or over who later had graft-versus-host disease after an allogeneic stem cell transplant.

The chain recombines TRBV6-5 with TRBJ2-6; possible D gene TRBD1, 6 bases. Trimming stripped 9 bases from V and 0 bases from J, with 12 bases between. The V gene's germline CDR1 is MNHEY and CDR2 SVGAGI. The length of the CDR3 is 15 residues. The CDR3 spells CASNTGYSGANVLTF. DNA of the CDR3: TGTGCCAGTAATACAGGGTACTCTGGGGCCAACGTCCTGACTTTC.

V and J are TRBV3-1 (or the pseudogene TRBV3-2) and TRBJ1-1; D is undetermined. Germline V CDR1 and CDR2: LGHDT, YNNKEL (reference sequence). CDR3 size: 13 residues. Between the trimmed V and J ends, which lost 2 bases and 1 base, there was a span of 5 bases. As DNA, the CDR3 is TGTGCCAGCAGCCAAACGGGGAACACTGAAGCTTTCTTT. Encoded protein: CASSQTGNTEAFF.

The chain couples TRBV15 to TRBJ2-7; TRBD1 is a possible D gene (6 bases). The CDR3 sequence is 16 residues long. Germline loops: CDR1 LNHNV, CDR2 YYDKDF (reference sequence). V was shortened by 3 bases and J by 3 bases, with 18 bases between the two germline ends. In DNA, the CDR3 is TGTGCCACCAGCAGTGGAGGAGCGACAGGTATCTACGAGCAGTACTTC. Encoded protein: CATSSGGATGIYEQYF. Full variable domain (rest looked up from reference TRBV15 and TRBJ2-7): DAMVIQNPRYQVTQFGKPVTLSCSQTLNHNVMYWYQQKSSQAPKLLFHYYDKDFNNEADTPDNFQSRRPNTSFCFLDIRSPGLGDTAMYLCATSSGGATGIYEQYFGPGTRLTVT.

The CDR3 is CASSERNKVLGAQYF. DNA of the CDR3: TGTGCCAGCAGTGAAAGAAACAAGGTATTAGGGGCGCAGTATTTT. The J gene is TRBJ2-3, the V gene TRBV6-1, with D perhaps TRBD1 (5 bases). Germline V lookup: CDR1 MNHNS, CDR2 SASEGT. The CDR3 contains 15 residues. Trimming removed 2 bases at V and 10 bases at J, with 19 bases between.

In this sample, this clone turned up once. The rearrangement uses TRBV18 and TRBJ2-3; 8 nucleotides line up with TRBD2. Germline CDR1 KGHSH, CDR2 LQKENI. The V and J ends lost 3 bases and 0 bases, in that order; junction bases with no gene match: 14. This CDR3 has 19 amino acids. The CDR3 here is CASSPSGTRHWRSTDTQYF. The CDR3 DNA reads as TGTGCCAGCTCACCGTCCGGGACTAGGCATTGGAGAAGCACAGATACGCAGTATTTT.

The chain employs TRBV7-9 and TRBJ2-1; a weak D match, TRBD2 (6 bases). The length of the CDR3 is 15 residues. CDR1 and CDR2 (germline): SEHNR, FQNEAQ (reference sequence). Trimming removed 3 bases from V and 6 bases from J, with 15 bases in between. CDR3 DNA sequence: TGTGCCAGCAGCTTGGAGCGGGCCGGAAGCAATGAGCAGTTCTTC. This encodes CASSLERAGSNEQFF.

In this sample, this clone turned up once. The J gene is TRBJ2-3, the V gene TRBV7-2; no clear D. V shed 5 bases and J shed 6 bases, with 18 bases lying between them. The CDR3 is made up of 15 amino acids. Germline V lookup: CDR1 SGHTA, CDR2 FQGNSA. The CDR3 sequence is CASSLQTPSWDTQYF. The CDR3 DNA reads TGTGCCAGCAGCCTCCAGACCCCGTCTTGGGATACGCAGTATTTT. The full variable domain, completed using reference TRBV7-2 and TRBJ2-3, is GAGVSQSPSNKVTEKGKDVELRCDPISGHTALYWYRQSLGQGLEFLIYFQGNSAPDKSGLPSDRFSAERTGGSVSTLTIQRTQQEDSAVYLCASSLQTPSWDTQYFGPGTRLTVL.

This clone was seen only once. V and J are TRBV2 and TRBJ2-3, with TRBD2 as a possible D gene (5 bases). CDR3 size: 14 residues. V lost 5 bases, J lost 6 bases, and 15 bases lay in between. Germline CDR1 is SNHLY and CDR2 is FYNNEI. CDR3 in DNA: TGTGCCAGCAGTAACGACCGAGCGGCGGATACGCAGTATTTT. Protein product: CASSNDRAADTQYF.

The V gene is TRBV6-5, the J gene TRBJ1-2; no firm D call. The V end lost 7 bases, the J end lost 3 bases, and 15 bases lay between the germline ends. The V gene's germline CDR1 is MNHEY and CDR2 SVGAGI. This CDR3 is 14 amino acids long. The CDR3 loop reads CASTRSGRHYGYTF. As DNA, the CDR3 is TGTGCCAGCACCAGATCAGGAAGGCACTATGGCTACACCTTC.

This chain connects TRBV7-9 to TRBJ1-4, with a weak D call TRBD1 (5 bases). The CDR3 has 14 residues. Germline CDR1 is SEHNR and CDR2 is FQNEAQ (reference sequence). The V end lost 3 bases, the J end lost 4 bases, and 9 bases lay between the germline ends. CDR3 in amino acids: CASSLDTSNEKLFF. CDR3 bases: TGTGCCAGCAGCTTGGACACCAGTAATGAAAAACTGTTTTTT. The full variable domain, completed using reference TRBV7-9 and TRBJ1-4, is DTGVSQNPRHKITKRGQNVTFRCDPISEHNRLYWYRQTLGQGPEFLTYFQNEAQLEKSRLLSDRFSAERPKGSFSTLEIQRTEQGDSAMYLCASSLDTSNEKLFFGSGTQLSVL.

This clone was detected once. The rearrangement joins TRBV7-3 to TRBJ2-2; 7 bases fit TRBD2. The J segment lost 5 bases and the V segment lost 4 bases, leaving 4 bases of the junction unmatched. This CDR3 contains 14 residues. The germline V gene has CDR1 SGHTA and CDR2 FQGTGA. CDR3 sequence (DNA): TGTGCCAGCAGCTGGCGGGGAGGGACCGGGGAGCTGTTTTTT. Translation gives CASSWRGGTGELFF. The full variable domain, with the rest looked up from reference TRBV7-3 and TRBJ2-2, is GAGVSQTPSNKVTEKGKYVELRCDPISGHTALYWYRQSLGQGPEFLIYFQGTGAADDSGLPNDRFFAVRPEGSVSTLKIQRTERGDSAVYLCASSWRGGTGELFFGEGSRLTVL.

The rearrangement joins TRBV5-5 to TRBJ2-5; no definite D call. With 0 bases removed from V and 2 bases from J, the gap between germline ends came to 8 bases. The germline CDR1 and CDR2 sequences are SGHKS and YYEKEE (reference sequence). The CDR3 spans 14 residues. The CDR3 is CASSLGIQQETQYF. The CDR3 coding sequence is TGTGCCAGCAGCTTGGGGATACAGCAAGAGACCCAGTACTTC.

The CDR3 sequence is CASSQPGLGGEQFF. CDR3 nucleotide sequence: TGTGCCAGCAGCCAACCAGGCCTCGGGGGAGAGCAGTTCTTC. This chain joins TRBV3-1 (or the pseudogene TRBV3-2) and TRBJ2-1, with a tentative D call TRBD2 (6 bases). CDR3 length: 14 amino acids. V was shortened by 2 bases and J by 10 bases, with 15 bases between the two germline ends. Germline V gives CDR1 LGHDT, CDR2 YNNKEL (reference sequence).

The chain joins TRBV6-2 or TRBV6-3 to TRBJ2-7; 10 bases map to TRBD1. J was trimmed by 2 bases and V by 0 bases; bases with no gene match: 13. CDR3 length: 19 amino acids. CDR1 MNHEY and CDR2 SVGEGT come from the germline V gene. In nucleotides, the CDR3 is TGTGCCAGCAGTTACTCGAGGAGAGGGACAGGGGAGCCTCCCTACGAGCAGTACTTC. This encodes CASSYSRRGTGEPPYEQYF.

The gene calls are TRBV29-1 and TRBJ1-1; 7 nucleotides agree with TRBD1. J lost 0 bases, V lost 3 bases, and 1 base had no gene match. The V gene's germline CDR1 is SQVTM and CDR2 ANQGSEA. The CDR3 is 13 amino acids. The CDR3 reads CSVEGQMNTEAFF. CDR3 sequence (DNA): TGCAGCGTTGAGGGACAGATGAACACTGAAGCTTTCTTT.

The CDR3 here is CASRNGVTFYEQYF. The CDR3, as DNA: TGTGCCAGCAGGAACGGGGTTACCTTCTACGAGCAGTACTTC. This chain connects TRBV2 to TRBJ2-7; tentatively, D is TRBD2 (5 bases). V was cut by 6 bases and J by 3 bases, with 15 bases left in between. The germline gives CDR1 SNHLY, CDR2 FYNNEI. The CDR3 consists of 14 residues.

The gene calls are TRBV11-2 and TRBJ2-1; 13 nucleotides line up with TRBD2. Germline CDR1 SGHAT, CDR2 FQNNGV. Germline trimming cut 0 bases from V and 7 bases from J; bases unmatched to any gene: 6. This CDR3 region has 17 residues. In DNA, the CDR3 is TGTGCCAGCAGCTTAGAACTAGCGGGAGGGCCCCGGAATGAGCAGTTCTTC. As protein: CASSLELAGGPRNEQFF.

J is TRBJ1-1 and V is TRBV11-2; unclear D gene. Deletions cut 0 bases from V and 2 bases from J, with 4 bases between. The CDR3 runs to 13 residues. From germline, CDR1 is SGHAT and CDR2 FQNNGV. The DNA for the CDR3 is TGTGCCAGCAGCTTAGATCTTAACACTGAAGCTTTCTTT. Translation gives CASSLDLNTEAFF.

The CDR3 bases are TGTGCCAGCTCACCAAGGGACAGCTCTGGAAACACCATATATTTT. Translation: CASSPRDSSGNTIYF. The chain recombines TRBV18 with TRBJ1-3; 7 nucleotides agree with TRBD1. CDR1 KGHSH and CDR2 LQKENI come from the germline V gene. After removal of 2 bases from V and 0 bases from J, the junction contained 1 base not matched to a gene. This CDR3 is 15 amino acids long.

The chain carries TRBV29-1 and TRBJ1-4; D not certain. The ends were cut back, 4 bases at V and 7 bases at J, with 10 bases in the middle. The CDR3 contains 12 residues. CDR1 and CDR2 from the germline V gene are SQVTM and ANQGSEA. As DNA, the CDR3 is TGCAGCGTTGCCGATGTAGGTGAAAAACTGTTTTTT. It yields the protein CSVADVGEKLFF.

The chain uses TRBV20-1 and TRBJ2-7; D gene ambiguous. V was cut by 3 bases and J by 2 bases, with 11 bases left in between. CDR3 length: 13 amino acids. Germline V CDR1 and CDR2: DFQATT, SNEGSKA (reference sequence). The CDR3 DNA follows: TGCAGTGCTAGTAGTCCCAGGCCCTACGAGCAGTACTTC. Its translation is CSASSPRPYEQYF.

The V gene is TRBV3-1 (or the pseudogene TRBV3-2), the J gene TRBJ2-7, with D unresolved. V was pared by 3 bases and J by 3 bases, with 9 bases between. This CDR3 comprises 13 residues. Germline CDR1 reads LGHDT; CDR2 reads YNNKEL (reference sequence). In DNA, the CDR3 is TGTGCCAGCAGCCAGGTCAGCTACTACGAGCAGTACTTC. It encodes CASSQVSYYEQYF.

The V gene is TRBV6-1, the J gene TRBJ2-3, with D unresolved. Germline values: CDR1 MNHNS, CDR2 SASEGT. Trimming pared 1 base from V and 1 base from J, leaving 12 bases between. The CDR3 covers 16 residues. This chain's CDR3 is CASSEGHLIGTDTQYF. The CDR3 DNA follows: TGTGCCAGCAGTGAAGGACACCTCATCGGCACAGATACGCAGTATTTT.

This clone was detected a few times. CDR3 sequence: CASSVATDGPYGYTF. CDR3 bases: TGTGCCAGCAGCGTAGCTACGGACGGACCCTATGGCTACACCTTC. The chain carries TRBV9 and TRBJ1-2; D ambiguous. The germline CDR1 and CDR2 sequences are SGDLS and YYNGEE. Trimming cost V 0 bases and J 4 bases, with 13 bases left between them. This CDR3 region has 15 residues.

The gene calls are TRBV10-3 and TRBJ1-5, with a weak D call TRBD1 (6 bases). This CDR3 is built from 13 residues. Germline CDR1 is ENHRY and CDR2 is SYGVKD. Trimming removed 6 bases at V and 7 bases at J, with 13 bases between. CDR3: CAIRNQGTQPQHF. CDR3 bases: TGTGCCATCAGGAACCAGGGGACCCAGCCCCAGCATTTT.